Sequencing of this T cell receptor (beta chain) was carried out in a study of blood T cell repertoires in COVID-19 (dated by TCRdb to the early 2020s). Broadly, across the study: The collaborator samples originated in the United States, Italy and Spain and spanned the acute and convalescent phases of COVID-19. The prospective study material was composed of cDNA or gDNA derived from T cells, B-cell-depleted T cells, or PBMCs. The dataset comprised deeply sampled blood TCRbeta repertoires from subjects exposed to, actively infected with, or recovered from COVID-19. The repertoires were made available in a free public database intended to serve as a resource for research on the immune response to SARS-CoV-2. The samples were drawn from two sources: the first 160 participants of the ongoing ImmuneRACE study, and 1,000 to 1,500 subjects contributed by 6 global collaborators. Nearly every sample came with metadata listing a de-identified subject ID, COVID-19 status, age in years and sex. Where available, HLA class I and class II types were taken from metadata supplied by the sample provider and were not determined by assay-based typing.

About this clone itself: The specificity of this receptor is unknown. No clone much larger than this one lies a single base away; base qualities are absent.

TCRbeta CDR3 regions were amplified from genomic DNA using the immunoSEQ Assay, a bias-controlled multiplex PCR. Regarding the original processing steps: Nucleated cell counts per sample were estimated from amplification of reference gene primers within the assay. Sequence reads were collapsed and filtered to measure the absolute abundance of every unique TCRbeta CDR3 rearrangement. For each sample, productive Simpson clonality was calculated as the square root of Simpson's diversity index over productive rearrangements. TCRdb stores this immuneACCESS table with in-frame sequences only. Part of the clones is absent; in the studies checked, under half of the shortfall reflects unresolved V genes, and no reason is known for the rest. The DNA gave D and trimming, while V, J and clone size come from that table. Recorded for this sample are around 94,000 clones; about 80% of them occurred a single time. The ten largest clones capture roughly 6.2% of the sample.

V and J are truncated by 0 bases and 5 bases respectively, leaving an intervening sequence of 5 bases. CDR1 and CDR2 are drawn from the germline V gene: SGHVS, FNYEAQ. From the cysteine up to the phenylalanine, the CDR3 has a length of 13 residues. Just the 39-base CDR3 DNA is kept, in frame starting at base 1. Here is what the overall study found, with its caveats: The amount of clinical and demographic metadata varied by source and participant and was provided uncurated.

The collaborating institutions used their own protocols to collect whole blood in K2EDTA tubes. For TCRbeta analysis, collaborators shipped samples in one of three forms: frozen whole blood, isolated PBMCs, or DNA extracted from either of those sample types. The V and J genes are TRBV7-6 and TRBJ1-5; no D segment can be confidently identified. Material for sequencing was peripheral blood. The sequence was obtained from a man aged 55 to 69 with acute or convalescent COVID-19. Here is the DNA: TGTGCCAGCAGCTTAGCGCTAGATCAGCCCCAGCATTTT. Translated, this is CASSLALDQPQHF.